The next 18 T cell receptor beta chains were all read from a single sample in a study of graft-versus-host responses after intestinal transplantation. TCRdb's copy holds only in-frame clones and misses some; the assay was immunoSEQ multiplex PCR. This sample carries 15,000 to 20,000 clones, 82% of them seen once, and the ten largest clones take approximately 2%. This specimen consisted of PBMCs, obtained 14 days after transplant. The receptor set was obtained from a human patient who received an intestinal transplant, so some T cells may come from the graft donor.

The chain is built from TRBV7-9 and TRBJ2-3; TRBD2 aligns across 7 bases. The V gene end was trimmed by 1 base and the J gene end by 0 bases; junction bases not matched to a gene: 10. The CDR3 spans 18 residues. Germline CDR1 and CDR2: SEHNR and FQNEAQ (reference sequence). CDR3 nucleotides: TGTGCCAGCAGCTTAGATATGGCTAGCGGAACTAGCACAGATACGCAGTATTTT. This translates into CASSLDMASGTSTDTQYF.

The DNA for the CDR3 is TGCAGCGTTGAGAGACGGATGAACACTGAAGCTTTCTTT. It encodes CSVERRMNTEAFF. The chain combines TRBV29-1 with TRBJ1-1; the D is unclear. The V and J ends lost 3 bases and 0 bases respectively, with 8 bases between them. There are 13 residues in the CDR3. CDR1 and CDR2 from the germline V gene are SQVTM and ANQGSEA.

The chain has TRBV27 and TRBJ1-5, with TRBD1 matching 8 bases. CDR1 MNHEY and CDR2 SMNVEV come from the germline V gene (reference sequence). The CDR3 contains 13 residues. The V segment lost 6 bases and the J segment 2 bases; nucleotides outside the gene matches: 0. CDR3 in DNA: TGTGCCAGCAGGACAGGGGGCAATCAGCCCCAGCATTTT. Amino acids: CASRTGGNQPQHF.

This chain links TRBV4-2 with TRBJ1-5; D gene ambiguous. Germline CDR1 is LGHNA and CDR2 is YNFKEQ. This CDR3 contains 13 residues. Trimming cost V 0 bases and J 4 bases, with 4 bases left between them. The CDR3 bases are TGTGCCAGCAGCCAAGATATTAATCAGCCCCAGCATTTT. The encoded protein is CASSQDINQPQHF.

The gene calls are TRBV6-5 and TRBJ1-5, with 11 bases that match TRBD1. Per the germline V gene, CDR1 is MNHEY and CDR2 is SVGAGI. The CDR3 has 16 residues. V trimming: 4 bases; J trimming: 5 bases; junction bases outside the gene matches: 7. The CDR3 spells CASSSPKDRGHQPQHF. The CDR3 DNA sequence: TGTGCCAGCAGTTCCCCGAAGGACAGGGGGCATCAGCCCCAGCATTTT.

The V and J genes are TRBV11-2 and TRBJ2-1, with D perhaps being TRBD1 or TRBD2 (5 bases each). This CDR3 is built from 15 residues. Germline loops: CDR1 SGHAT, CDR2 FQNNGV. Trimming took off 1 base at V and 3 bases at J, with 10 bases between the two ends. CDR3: CASSLGLRGYNEQFF. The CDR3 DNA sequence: TGTGCCAGCAGCTTAGGGTTGAGGGGCTACAATGAGCAGTTCTTC. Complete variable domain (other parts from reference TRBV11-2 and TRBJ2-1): EAGVAQSPRYKIIEKRQSVAFWCNPISGHATLYWYQQILGQGPKLLIQFQNNGVVDDSQLPKDRFSAERLKGVDSTLKIQPAKLEDSAVYLCASSLGLRGYNEQFFGPGTRLTVL.

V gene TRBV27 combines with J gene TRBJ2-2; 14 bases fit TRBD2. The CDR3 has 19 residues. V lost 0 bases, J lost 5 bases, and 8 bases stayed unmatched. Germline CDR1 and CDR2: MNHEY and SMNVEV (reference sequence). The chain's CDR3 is CASSLSGGTSGGVTGELFF. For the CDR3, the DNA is TGTGCCAGCAGTTTATCGGGGGGGACTAGCGGGGGAGTGACCGGGGAGCTGTTTTTT.

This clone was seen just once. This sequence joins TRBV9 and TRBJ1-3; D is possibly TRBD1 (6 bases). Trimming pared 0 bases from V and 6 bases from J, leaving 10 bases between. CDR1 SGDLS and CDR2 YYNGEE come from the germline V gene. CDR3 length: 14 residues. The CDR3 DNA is TGTGCCAGCAGCGTAGAGGGGGGAGAAAACACCATATATTTT. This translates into CASSVEGGENTIYF.

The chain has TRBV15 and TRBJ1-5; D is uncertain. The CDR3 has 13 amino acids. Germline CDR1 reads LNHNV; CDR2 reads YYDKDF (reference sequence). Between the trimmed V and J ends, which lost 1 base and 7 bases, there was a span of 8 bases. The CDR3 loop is CATSRGGNQPQHF. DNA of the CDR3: TGTGCCACCAGCAGAGGAGGGAACCAGCCCCAGCATTTT. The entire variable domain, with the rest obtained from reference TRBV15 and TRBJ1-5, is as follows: DAMVIQNPRYQVTQFGKPVTLSCSQTLNHNVMYWYQQKSSQAPKLLFHYYDKDFNNEADTPDNFQSRRPNTSFCFLDIRSPGLGDTAMYLCATSRGGNQPQHFGDGTRLSIL.

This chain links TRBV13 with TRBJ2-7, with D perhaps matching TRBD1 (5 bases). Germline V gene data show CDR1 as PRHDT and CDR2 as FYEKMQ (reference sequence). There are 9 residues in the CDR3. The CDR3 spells CASSSRDRV. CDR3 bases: TGTGCCAGCAGCTCCAGGGATAGGGTC.

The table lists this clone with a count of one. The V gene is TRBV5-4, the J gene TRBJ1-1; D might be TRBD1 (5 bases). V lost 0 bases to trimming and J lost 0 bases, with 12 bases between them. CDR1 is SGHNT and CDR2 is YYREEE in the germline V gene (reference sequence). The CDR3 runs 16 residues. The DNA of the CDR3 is TGTGCCAGCAGCTTGGGGGGCTTAATTATGAACACTGAAGCTTTCTTT. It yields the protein CASSLGGLIMNTEAFF.

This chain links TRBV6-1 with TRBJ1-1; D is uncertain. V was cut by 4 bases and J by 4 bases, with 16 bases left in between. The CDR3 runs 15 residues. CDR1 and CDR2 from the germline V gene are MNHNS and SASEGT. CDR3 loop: CASSANDLGSTEAFF. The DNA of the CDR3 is TGTGCCAGCAGTGCAAACGACCTTGGGAGCACTGAAGCTTTCTTT.

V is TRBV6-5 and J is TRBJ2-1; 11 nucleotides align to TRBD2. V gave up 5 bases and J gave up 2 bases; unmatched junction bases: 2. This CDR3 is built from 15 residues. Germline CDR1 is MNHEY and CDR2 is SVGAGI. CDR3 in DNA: TGTGCCAGCAGTATAGCGGGAGGGCCCTACAATGAGCAGTTCTTC. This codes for CASSIAGGPYNEQFF.

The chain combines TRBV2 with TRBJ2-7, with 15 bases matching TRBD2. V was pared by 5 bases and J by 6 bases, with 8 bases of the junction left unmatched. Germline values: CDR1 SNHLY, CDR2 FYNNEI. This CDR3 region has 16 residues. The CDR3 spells CASSKGTSGGWIEQYF. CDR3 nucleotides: TGTGCCAGCAGTAAAGGGACTAGCGGGGGGTGGATCGAGCAGTACTTC.

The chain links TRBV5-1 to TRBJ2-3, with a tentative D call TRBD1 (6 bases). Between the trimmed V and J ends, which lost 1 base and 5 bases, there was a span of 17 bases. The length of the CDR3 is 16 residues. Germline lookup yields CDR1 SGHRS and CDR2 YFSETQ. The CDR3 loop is CASSLFWQGQGDTQYF. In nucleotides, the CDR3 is TGCGCCAGCAGCTTGTTTTGGCAGGGACAAGGAGATACGCAGTATTTT.

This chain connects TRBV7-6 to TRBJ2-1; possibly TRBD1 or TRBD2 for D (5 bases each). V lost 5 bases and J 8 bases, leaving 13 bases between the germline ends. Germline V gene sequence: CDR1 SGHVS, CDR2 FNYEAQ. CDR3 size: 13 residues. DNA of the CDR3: TGTGCCAGCAGCGCCGGTTTGGGGGATGAGCAGTTCTTC. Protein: CASSAGLGDEQFF.

In DNA form, the CDR3 reads TGTGCCAGCAGTGAACAGGGTGCTGGGGCCAACGTCCTGACTTTC. Translated, it gives CASSEQGAGANVLTF. The rearrangement uses TRBV2 and TRBJ2-6; D might be TRBD1 (5 bases). This CDR3 is 15 amino acids long. Germline V gene sequence: CDR1 SNHLY, CDR2 FYNNEI. V was trimmed by 2 bases and J by 2 bases, leaving 7 bases between them.

CDR3 coding DNA: TGTGCCAGCAGTTTTATCCGGGACAGTTATTACGAGCAGTACTTC. It encodes CASSFIRDSYYEQYF. The chain links TRBV27 to TRBJ2-7, with TRBD1 matching 7 bases. Germline V gene lookup returns CDR1 MNHEY and CDR2 SMNVEV (reference sequence). The CDR3 is 15 amino acids. The junction had 9 bases not matched to a gene; V was cut back by 3 bases and J by 4 bases.